This TCR beta chain derives from a study of blood T cell repertoires in COVID-19. Study-wide background: The samples span acute and convalescent COVID-19 from the United States, Italy and Spain. PBMCs, B-cell-depleted T cells, or T cells provided the cDNA or gDNA that made up the material.

Authors' data handling: Nucleated cell number was recorded as an estimate derived from reference gene primer amplification. Only in-frame clones appear in the TCRdb table, and some are missing; sequencing was by immunoSEQ multiplex PCR. V and J calls and clone size are given by that table; D and trimming were obtained from the DNA. This table holds over 120,000 clones, 88% found once. Per germline, CDR1 SGHTA and CDR2 FQGNSA. This CDR3 contains 16 residues. Trimming removed 5 bases from V and 2 bases from J; junction bases left unmatched: 8. This chain uses TRBV7-2 with TRBJ2-3; 9 nucleotides match TRBD2. The receptor comes from a woman aged 45-59 years with acute or convalescent COVID-19. The sequencing input was peripheral blood. CDR3: CASSQEASGNTDTQYF. In nucleotides, the CDR3 is TGTGCCAGCAGCCAAGAGGCTAGCGGGAACACAGATACGCAGTATTTT.